Sequencing of this T cell receptor beta chain was carried out in a study of vaccination and CD4 T cells after COVID-19. Overall study results and limits: Post-infection sampling omitted early timepoints and covered relatively few convalescent patients.

Sequence data for DNA of cultured CD4+ T cells were generated by the Oncomine TCR Beta short-read assay. From the PCR reads, TCRdb called clonotypes with MiXCR, one entry per CDR3 protein. The sample includes more than 13,000 distinct CDR3 sequences, approximately 50% of them seen just once. The CDR3 consists of 15 residues. With V trimmed by 1 base and J by 3 bases, 6 bases remained unmatched. Germline CDR1 and CDR2: DFQATT and SNEGSKA (reference sequence). As to treatment: roughly 10-day PBMC culture with coronavirus spike peptide pools or control peptides (ViraFEST assay). A note on this clonotype: What it recognizes is unknown.

This clonotype originated in a human donor who had recovered from COVID-19. V gene TRBV20-1 combines with J gene TRBJ1-5; 7 bases agree with TRBD1. This sample comprised CD4+ T cells from blood, cultured in vitro, obtained before SARS-CoV-2 vaccination. CDR3 coding DNA: TGCAGTGCTAGAGCTTTGACAGGGAACAATCAGCCCCAGCATTTT. Protein sequence: CSARALTGNNQPQHF.